These 2 T cell receptor beta chains were sequenced from one sample in a study of cytomegalovirus exposure and HLA in healthy donors. Amplification used 60 Vbeta primers and 13 Jbeta primers. Produced via immunoSEQ multiplex PCR; TCRdb's table is partial and in-frame only. The data show 150,000 or so clones, with approximately 82% seen just once and about 1.5% held by the top ten. The sample was PBMCs. The receptors shown here come from a man aged 25 to 45 in good health and CMV-seropositive.

The CDR3 sequence is CASSLAVASVSYEQYF. The CDR3 nucleotides are TGCGCCAGCAGCTTGGCCGTCGCTAGCGTCAGCTACGAGCAGTACTTC. The genes are TRBV5-1 and TRBJ2-7, with D maybe TRBD2 (6 bases). Trimming removed 0 bases at V and 3 bases at J, with 16 bases between. The CDR3 is 16 residues long. The germline CDR1 and CDR2 sequences are SGHRS and YFSETQ.

This sequence joins TRBV6-5 and TRBJ1-1; 9 nucleotides agree with TRBD1. Trimming at V came to 5 bases and at J to 11 bases, leaving 15 bases not matched to a gene. This CDR3 is 15 amino acids long. Germline-derived CDR1 and CDR2 are MNHEY and SVGAGI. The CDR3 nucleotides read TGTGCCAGCAGTCTAACCTCGGGACAGGGTATAGGGGCTTTCTTT. Its protein is CASSLTSGQGIGAFF.